This is a list of T cell receptor beta chains from one sample in a study of human T cells and chemical hapten exposure. One entry per CDR3 protein results from TCRdb running MiXCR on the RACE reads. The sample lists roughly 82,000 distinct CDR3 sequences, about 10% occurring once. The sequencing here drew on whole blood, taken in connection with sensitization to the hapten diphenylcyclopropenone (DPC). Receptors were obtained from a woman aged 55-69 years with alopecia areata. Some clones in this sample may be carry-over from other donors' samples. CDR3s leave out the opening cysteine and the closing phenylalanine or tryptophan. A D gene is named only where the DNA matches it firmly.

J: TRBJ1-6; V: TRBV27; length: 10; D: .; CDR3: ASSFNGGPLH
J: TRBJ2-2; V: TRBV9; length: 12; D: .; CDR3: ASSVVRNTGELF
J: TRBJ2-7; V: TRBV12-3/TRBV12-4; length: 14; D: TRBD2; CDR3: ASSFSRGTSVYEQY
J: TRBJ2-5; V: TRBV7-2; length: 11; D: TRBD1; CDR3: ASSREQGKTQY
J: TRBJ2-1; V: TRBV4-1; length: 11; D: .; CDR3: ASSHPQGSEQF
J: TRBJ2-6; V: TRBV12-3/TRBV12-4; length: 13; D: TRBD2; CDR3: ASSGGSSGANVLT
J: TRBJ2-5; V: TRBV7-6; length: 15; D: TRBD2; CDR3: ASSLNVALAGGETQY
J: TRBJ2-1; V: TRBV11-2; length: 13; D: TRBD2; CDR3: ASSASSGEVYEQF
J: TRBJ2-2; V: TRBV25-1; length: 12; D: TRBD1; CDR3: ASSRQGVTGELF
J: TRBJ1-2; V: TRBV3-1; length: 13; D: .; CDR3: ASSQDGQMGYGYT
J: TRBJ2-7; V: TRBV7-2; length: 11; D: .; CDR3: ASSLGPSYEQY
J: TRBJ1-5; V: TRBV18; length: 12; D: .; CDR3: ASSPGTNNQPQH
J: TRBJ2-7; V: TRBV27; length: 10; D: TRBD1; CDR3: ASGTGRYEQY
J: TRBJ1-2; V: TRBV20-1; length: 13; D: TRBD1; CDR3: SAIKDRRQISGYT
J: TRBJ1-1; V: TRBV6-6; length: 12; D: .; CDR3: ASSPRQANTEAF
J: TRBJ2-7; V: TRBV2; length: 9; D: .; CDR3: ASRGFYEQY
J: TRBJ2-1; V: TRBV3-1; length: 14; D: TRBD1; CDR3: ASSHPPGRGIGEQF
J: TRBJ1-1; V: TRBV18; length: 13; D: .; CDR3: ASSPKRRANTEAF
J: TRBJ1-2; V: TRBV20-1; length: 11; D: .; CDR3: SVSTGLLYGYT
J: TRBJ1-5; V: TRBV7-8; length: 14; D: .; CDR3: ASSPPGSHSNQPQH
J: TRBJ2-3; V: TRBV19; length: 11; D: .; CDR3: ASRGSVSDTQY
J: TRBJ2-5; V: TRBV7-9; length: 11; D: .; CDR3: ASSLYSSETQY
J: TRBJ1-3; V: TRBV29-1; length: 12; D: .; CDR3: SALDPRSGNTIY
J: TRBJ1-1; V: TRBV29-1; length: 12; D: .; CDR3: SVAARAVSTEAF
J: TRBJ1-6; V: TRBV20-1; length: 14; D: TRBD1; CDR3: SAPPGGATYNPPLH
J: TRBJ1-2; V: TRBV25-1; length: 8; D: .; CDR3: ASRRRGYT
J: TRBJ1-4; V: TRBV6-5; length: 11; D: .; CDR3: ASFGRGHEKLF
J: TRBJ2-1; V: TRBV11-1; length: 12; D: .; CDR3: ASSHWDNYNEQF
J: TRBJ2-5; V: TRBV6-2/TRBV6-3; length: 13; D: TRBD2; CDR3: ASSYGLAAQETQY
J: TRBJ2-7; V: TRBV9; length: 12; D: .; CDR3: ASSVVDGVIEQY
J: TRBJ1-1; V: TRBV10-3; length: 11; D: .; CDR3: AISEAGQTEAF
J: TRBJ2-5; V: TRBV7-6; length: 13; D: TRBD1; CDR3: ASSNPGTVQETQY
J: TRBJ2-7; V: TRBV7-3; length: 11; D: TRBD1; CDR3: ASSLRDSDEQY
J: TRBJ2-3; V: TRBV24-1; length: 12; D: TRBD1; CDR3: ATRGQGAHDTQY
J: TRBJ2-7; V: TRBV9; length: 8; D: .; CDR3: ASTTHEQY
J: TRBJ2-3; V: TRBV5-4; length: 14; D: TRBD2; CDR3: ASSRLGGGLTDTQY
J: TRBJ1-5; V: TRBV19; length: 10; D: .; CDR3: ASSGYGQPQH